The subject of this entry is one T cell receptor (beta chain). Its cognate antigen has yet to be identified. Base qualities are not provided; no much larger clone lies one nucleotide away. Collaborating institutions collected whole blood in K2EDTA tubes following their own protocols. Collaborator samples were shipped for TCRbeta analysis as frozen whole blood, isolated PBMCs, or DNA extracted from either sample type. The data originate from a study of blood T cell repertoires in COVID-19 (dated by TCRdb to the early 2020s). General notes on the study: Samples from collaborators originated in the United States, Italy and Spain and spanned both the acute and convalescent phases of COVID-19. The dataset comprised deeply sampled blood TCRbeta repertoires from subjects exposed to, actively infected with, or recovered from COVID-19. The samples were drawn from two sources: the first 160 participants of the ongoing ImmuneRACE study, and over 950 subjects contributed by 6 global collaborators. Nearly every sample came with metadata listing a de-identified subject ID, COVID-19 status, age in years and sex. Where available, HLA class I and class II types were obtained from metadata supplied by the sample provider rather than from assay-based typing. The repertoires were released in a freely available public database meant as a resource for research on the immune response to SARS-CoV-2. The prospective study material was composed of cDNA or gDNA derived from T cells, B-cell-depleted T cells, or PBMCs.

TCRbeta CDR3 regions were amplified from genomic DNA using the immunoSEQ Assay, a bias-controlled multiplex PCR. In the authors' own workflow: Nucleated cell counts per sample were estimated from amplification of reference gene primers within the assay. To quantify the absolute abundance of each unique TCRbeta CDR3 rearrangement, sequence reads were collapsed and filtered. Productive Simpson clonality was computed per sample as the square root of Simpson's diversity index over productive rearrangements. Imported from immuneACCESS, the table was reduced by TCRdb to in-frame sequences with V and J called. These copies leave out some clones; in studies compared against another copy, an unresolved V gene accounts for under half, and the cause of the remainder is not known. Clone size and the V and J calls come from that table; the DNA yielded D and trimming. The sample profile shows around 72,000 clones; roughly 83% of them were found once. 15% to 20% of the sample belongs to the ten largest clones.

Study-level results and caveats: The amount of clinical and demographic metadata varied by source and participant and was provided uncurated.

The CDR3, cysteine through phenylalanine, is 16 amino acids long. The kept DNA is CDR3 alone, 48 bases in frame from the first base. For this chain, trimming is 5 bases at the V end and 5 bases at the J end, and the number of junction bases without a gene match is 12. The germline V gene provides CDR1 SGHVS and CDR2 FNYEAQ. Material: peripheral blood. This TCR was sampled from a woman of 80 years or more with acute or convalescent COVID-19. This sequence uses TRBV7-6 and TRBJ2-1, with TRBD2 matching 7 junction bases. The DNA reads TGTGCCAGCAGCCAGTTTGCGGCGGGGGTGGACAATGAGCAGTTCTTC. This gives the protein CASSQFAAGVDNEQFF.